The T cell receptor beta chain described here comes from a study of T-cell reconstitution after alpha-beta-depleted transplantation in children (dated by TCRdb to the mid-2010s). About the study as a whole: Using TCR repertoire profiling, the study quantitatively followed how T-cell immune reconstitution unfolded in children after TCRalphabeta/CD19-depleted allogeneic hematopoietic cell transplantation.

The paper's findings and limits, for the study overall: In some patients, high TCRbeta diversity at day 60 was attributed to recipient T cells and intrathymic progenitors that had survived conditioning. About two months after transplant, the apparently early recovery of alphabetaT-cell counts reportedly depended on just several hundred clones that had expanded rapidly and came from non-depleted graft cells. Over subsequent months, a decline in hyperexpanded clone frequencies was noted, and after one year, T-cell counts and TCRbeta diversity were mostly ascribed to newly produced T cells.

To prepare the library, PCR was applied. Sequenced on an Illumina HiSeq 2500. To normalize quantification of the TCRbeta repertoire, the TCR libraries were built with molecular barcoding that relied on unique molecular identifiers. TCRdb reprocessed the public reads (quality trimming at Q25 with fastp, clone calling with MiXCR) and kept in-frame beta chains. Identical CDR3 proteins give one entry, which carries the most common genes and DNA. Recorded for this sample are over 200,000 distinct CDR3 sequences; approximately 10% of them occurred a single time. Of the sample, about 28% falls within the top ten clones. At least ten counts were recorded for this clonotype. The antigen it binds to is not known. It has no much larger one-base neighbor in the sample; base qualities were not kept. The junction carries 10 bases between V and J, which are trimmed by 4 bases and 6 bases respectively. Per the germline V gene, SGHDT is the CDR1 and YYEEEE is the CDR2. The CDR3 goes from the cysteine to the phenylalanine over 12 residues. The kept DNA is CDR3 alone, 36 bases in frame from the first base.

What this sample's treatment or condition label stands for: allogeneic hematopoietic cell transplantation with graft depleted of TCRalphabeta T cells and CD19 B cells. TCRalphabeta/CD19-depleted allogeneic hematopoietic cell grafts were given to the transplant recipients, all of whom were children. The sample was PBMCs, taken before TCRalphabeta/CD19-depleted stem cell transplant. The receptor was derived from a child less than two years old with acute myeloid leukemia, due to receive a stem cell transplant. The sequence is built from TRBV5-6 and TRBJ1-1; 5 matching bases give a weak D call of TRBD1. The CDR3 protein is CASSLGTSEAFF. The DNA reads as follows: TGTGCCAGCAGCCTGGGGACCTCTGAAGCTTTCTTT.